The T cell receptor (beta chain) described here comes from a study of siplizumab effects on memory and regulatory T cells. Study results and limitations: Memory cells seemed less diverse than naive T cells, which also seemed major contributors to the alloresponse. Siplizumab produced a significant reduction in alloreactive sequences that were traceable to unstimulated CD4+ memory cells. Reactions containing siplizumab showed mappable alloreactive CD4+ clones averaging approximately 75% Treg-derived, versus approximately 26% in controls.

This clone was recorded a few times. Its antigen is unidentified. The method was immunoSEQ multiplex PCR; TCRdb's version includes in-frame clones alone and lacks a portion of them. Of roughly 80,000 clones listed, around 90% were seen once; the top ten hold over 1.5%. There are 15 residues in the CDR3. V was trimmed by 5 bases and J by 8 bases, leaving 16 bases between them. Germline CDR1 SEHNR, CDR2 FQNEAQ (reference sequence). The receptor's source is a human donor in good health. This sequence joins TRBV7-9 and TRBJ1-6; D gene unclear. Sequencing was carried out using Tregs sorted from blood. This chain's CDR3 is CASSPLRSWDSPLHF. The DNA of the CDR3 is TGTGCCAGCAGCCCTCTTCGTTCCTGGGATTCACCCCTCCACTTT.